A single sample gave rise to the 28 T cell receptor beta chains below, sequenced in a study of blood T cell repertoires in COVID-19. Using immunoSEQ multiplex PCR, the repertoire was profiled, and TCRdb retains in-frame clones only, with some absent. The sample records about 170,000 clones, approximately 84% being singletons. Source material: peripheral blood. The source of these receptors is a man in his 70s with active or convalescent COVID-19.

The chain joins TRBV6-6 to TRBJ2-7, with D possibly being TRBD2 (6 bases). The CDR3 totals 15 residues. Trimming cost V 3 bases and J 6 bases, with 18 bases left between them. CDR1 is MNHNY, CDR2 SVGAGI, per germline (reference sequence). CDR3 nucleotide sequence: TGTGCCAGCAGTTATGTCCAGGGAGGCCTCCTCGAGCAGTACTTC. Its protein is CASSYVQGGLLEQYF.

This clone was detected only once. The CDR3 DNA reads as TGTGCCAGCAGTTCACCGGGTACTAGCAATCAGCCCCAGCATTTT. It codes for CASSSPGTSNQPQHF. The genes are TRBV28 and TRBJ1-5, with D hard to call. The germline V gene has CDR1 MDHEN and CDR2 SYDVKM. The CDR3 has 15 residues. Trimming took 4 bases from V and 0 from J, leaving 10 bases between them.

This clone was observed a handful of times. This sequence joins TRBV30 and TRBJ2-5; D is perhaps TRBD2 (6 bases). The CDR3 totals 14 residues. Germline V gives CDR1 GTSNPN, CDR2 SVGIG (reference sequence). V was trimmed by 3 bases and J by 2 bases, leaving 13 bases between them. The CDR3 region has the DNA TGTGCCTGGAGGGCCGGGACTGGGCAAGAGACCCAGTACTTC. Protein product: CAWRAGTGQETQYF.

The chain couples TRBV19 to TRBJ1-2, with 8 positions matching TRBD1. Trimming cost V 4 bases and J 8 bases; bases outside gene matches: 3. CDR1 and CDR2 (germline): LNHDA, SQIVND (reference sequence). The CDR3 contains 12 residues. The CDR3, as DNA: TGTGCCAGTAGTAGGGGGGACAGGGGCTACACCTTC. Its translation is CASSRGDRGYTF.

On this clone: The identical CDR3 is also encoded by other nucleotide sequences in the sample. V gene TRBV7-9 combines with J gene TRBJ2-2; no definite D call. The CDR3 covers 13 residues. Germline-derived CDR1 and CDR2 are SEHNR and FQNEAQ (reference sequence). V gave up 5 bases and J gave up 2 bases, with 6 bases separating them. The CDR3 reads CASSLLNTGELFF. In DNA form, the CDR3 reads TGTGCCAGCAGCCTCTTAAACACCGGGGAGCTGTTTTTT.

The chain carries TRBV28 and TRBJ1-5; D is undetermined. Trimming took 3 bases from V and 7 from J, leaving 13 bases between them. Germline CDR1 MDHEN, CDR2 SYDVKM. The length of the CDR3 is 14 residues. In DNA form, the CDR3 reads TGTGCCAGCAGTTTTGGAGGGCGTGGGCAGCCCCAGCATTTT. This encodes CASSFGGRGQPQHF.

The chain uses TRBV14 and TRBJ2-7; 7 bases map to TRBD2. The CDR3 covers 17 residues. Germline CDR1 SGHDN, CDR2 FVKESK. V was clipped by 3 bases and J by 1 base; unmatched bases: 12. Written as DNA, the CDR3 is TGTGCCAGCAGCCAGACCCCGGGCCTCGGGGGGTCCTACGAGCAGTACTTC. Translation: CASSQTPGLGGSYEQYF.

The chain joins TRBV18 to TRBJ2-7; tentative D call: TRBD2 (5 bases). There are 13 residues in the CDR3. The germline V gene encodes CDR1 KGHSH and CDR2 LQKENI. V was trimmed by 1 base and J by 5 bases, leaving 9 bases between them. The CDR3 DNA follows: TGTGCCAGCTCACCACAGGGAGAGGACGAGCAGTACTTC. This encodes CASSPQGEDEQYF.

V and J are TRBV5-1 and TRBJ1-2, with 9 nucleotides matching TRBD1. Germline V lookup: CDR1 SGHRS, CDR2 YFSETQ. This CDR3 is built from 13 residues. The junction had 3 bases not matched to a gene; V was cut back by 1 base and J by 8 bases. CDR3 bases: TGCGCCAGCAGCTTGAGGGACAGGGAAGGCTACACCTTC. Protein sequence: CASSLRDREGYTF.

This clone has a single count. The chain links TRBV7-6 to TRBJ2-5; D might be TRBD1 (6 bases). Per germline, CDR1 SGHVS and CDR2 FNYEAQ. The CDR3 spans 14 residues. With 5 bases removed from V and 4 bases from J, the gap between germline ends came to 14 bases. CDR3 amino acids: CASSIQGIGETQYF. In nucleotides, the CDR3 is TGTGCCAGCAGCATACAGGGTATTGGAGAGACCCAGTACTTC.

The chain joins TRBV28 to TRBJ2-1; TRBD2 aligns across 7 bases. The CDR3 loop spans 16 amino acids. Germline assignment: CDR1 MDHEN and CDR2 SYDVKM. The trim removed 3 bases at V and 11 bases at J, leaving 16 bases unmatched. CDR3 sequence: CASSFTSRGTAAKQFF. As DNA, the CDR3 is TGTGCCAGCAGTTTCACGTCGCGGGGGACGGCGGCTAAGCAGTTCTTC.

The chain carries TRBV2 and TRBJ2-7; 7 nucleotides line up with TRBD1. The CDR3 runs 14 residues. Per germline, CDR1 SNHLY and CDR2 FYNNEI. Trimming cost V 6 bases and J 0 bases; bases outside gene matches: 5. DNA of the CDR3: TGTGCCAGCAGAACGACAGGGAACTCCTACGAGCAGTACTTC. Encoded protein: CASRTTGNSYEQYF.

This clone appeared once. This chain uses TRBV3-1 (or the pseudogene TRBV3-2) with TRBJ2-1, with D possibly being TRBD2 (5 bases). The V gene's germline CDR1 is LGHDT and CDR2 YNNKEL (reference sequence). The CDR3 has 11 residues. Trimming pared 4 bases from V and 10 bases from J, leaving 8 bases between. CDR3 loop: CASSRAGEQFF. The DNA of the CDR3 is TGTGCCAGCAGCCGGGCGGGCGAGCAGTTCTTC.

The chain links TRBV4-3 to TRBJ1-5; D unclear. This CDR3 has 16 amino acids. V lost 1 base, J lost 4 bases, and 14 bases lay in between. The V gene's germline CDR1 is LGHNA and CDR2 YSLEER. The CDR3 sequence: CASSQGPRERNQPQHF. The CDR3 nucleotides are TGCGCCAGCAGCCAAGGTCCCCGCGAGCGGAATCAGCCCCAGCATTTT.

This clone was detected once. The chain is built from TRBV3-1 (or the pseudogene TRBV3-2) and TRBJ1-3; D is perhaps TRBD1 (6 bases). Trimming cost V 1 base and J 4 bases, with 11 bases left between them. Germline V gives CDR1 LGHDT, CDR2 YNNKEL (reference sequence). The CDR3 totals 15 residues. The chain's CDR3 is CASSQVRGSGNTIYF. DNA for the CDR3: TGTGCCAGCAGCCAAGTGAGGGGGTCAGGAAACACCATATATTTT.

The genes are TRBV28 and TRBJ2-2; the D gene is possibly TRBD1 (7 bases). Germline V gives CDR1 MDHEN, CDR2 SYDVKM. This CDR3 spans 16 amino acids. V dropped 5 bases and J dropped 7 bases, with 20 bases sitting between them. The CDR3 nucleotides are TGTGCCAGCAGTACCTACAGGGGAGGAGATATCGGGGAGCTGTTTTTT. Translating it yields CASSTYRGGDIGELFF.

This chain links TRBV9 with TRBJ1-3; TRBD1 agrees at 8 bases. Germline CDR1 is SGDLS and CDR2 is YYNGEE. Trimming removed 4 bases from V and 1 base from J; junction bases left unmatched: 16. The CDR3 extends over 19 amino acids. In DNA, the CDR3 is TGTGCCAGCAGCCCCCGGGACAGGCGGTGGGGGGGATCTGGAAACACCATATATTTT. Its protein product is CASSPRDRRWGGSGNTIYF. The whole variable domain, filled in from reference TRBV9 and TRBJ1-3, reads DSGVTQTPKHLITATGQRVTLRCSPRSGDLSVYWYQQSLDQGLQFLIQYYNGEERAKGNILERFSAQQFPDLHSELNLSSLELGDSALYFCASSPRDRRWGGSGNTIYFGEGSWLTVV.

This clone was found once. The V call is TRBV15, the J call TRBJ1-1; the D is unclear. The length of the CDR3 is 14 residues. The V and J ends lost 0 bases and 2 bases respectively, with 7 bases between them. The V gene's germline CDR1 is LNHNV and CDR2 YYDKDF (reference sequence). This CDR3 reads CATSREFLNTEAFF. The CDR3 bases are TGTGCCACCAGCAGAGAATTTTTAAACACTGAAGCTTTCTTT. The full variable domain, completed using reference TRBV15 and TRBJ1-1, is DAMVIQNPRYQVTQFGKPVTLSCSQTLNHNVMYWYQQKSSQAPKLLFHYYDKDFNNEADTPDNFQSRRPNTSFCFLDIRSPGLGDTAMYLCATSREFLNTEAFFGQGTRLTVV.

The rearrangement uses TRBV6-5 and TRBJ2-1; weak D call: TRBD2 (5 bases). CDR3 length: 13 amino acids. V was cut by 6 bases and J by 5 bases, with 11 bases left in between. Germline lookup yields CDR1 MNHEY and CDR2 SVGAGI. The CDR3 DNA reads as TGTGCCAGCAGGGGGAGTTTGAACAATGAGCAGTTCTTC. This sequence encodes CASRGSLNNEQFF.

The chain has TRBV21-1 and TRBJ2-1; TRBD1, the table's D call, lacks a check against the DNA. TRBV21-1 is a pseudogene locus. The CDR3 length is 14 residues. In nucleotides, the CDR3 is TGTGCCAGCAGAATTGACAGGGGATACAATGAGCAGTTCTTC. Translated, it gives CASRIDRGYNEQFF.

The chain has TRBV3-1 (or the pseudogene TRBV3-2) and TRBJ1-2, with TRBD1 matching 7 bases. The CDR3 consists of 15 residues. V lost 0 bases and J lost 6; bases outside the gene matches: 7. Germline V lookup: CDR1 LGHDT, CDR2 YNNKEL (reference sequence). CDR3: CASSQDGAGGNGYTF. CDR3 in DNA: TGTGCCAGCAGCCAAGATGGGGCAGGGGGAAATGGCTACACCTTC.

The chain couples TRBV7-9 to TRBJ2-2; 7 bases match TRBD2. The CDR3 length is 14 residues. Germline CDR1 SEHNR, CDR2 FQNEAQ (reference sequence). J gave up 1 base and V 7 bases, and 3 bases lay outside the gene matches. CDR3 DNA sequence: TGTGCCAGCATTGCGGGGGTGAACACCGGGGAGCTGTTTTTT. Amino acids: CASIAGVNTGELFF.

This sequence joins TRBV14 and TRBJ1-2; D remains unclear. The V end was cut by 4 bases, the J end by 4 bases, with 16 bases between. The CDR3 spans 15 residues. Germline-derived CDR1 and CDR2 are SGHDN and FVKESK. The CDR3 loop reads CASSRPGYGTYGYTF. CDR3 nucleotide sequence: TGTGCCAGCAGCCGTCCCGGGTATGGCACCTATGGCTACACCTTC.

V usage is TRBV27 and J usage is TRBJ1-4; no reliable D call. V was shortened by 0 bases and J by 7 bases, with 6 bases between the two germline ends. The CDR3 runs 13 residues. The germline V gene encodes CDR1 MNHEY and CDR2 SMNVEV (reference sequence). In nucleotides, the CDR3 is TGTGCCAGCAGTTTATCCGGGAGTGAAAAACTGTTTTTT. Its protein product is CASSLSGSEKLFF.

This clone has just a few counts. This chain connects TRBV7-9 to TRBJ2-3; 10 bases agree with TRBD1. The CDR3 is made up of 15 amino acids. With 2 bases clipped from V and 5 bases from J, the junction kept 4 bases outside the gene matches. In germline, CDR1 is SEHNR, CDR2 FQNEAQ (reference sequence). The CDR3 loop reads CASSLRDRGKDTQYF. The CDR3 region has the DNA TGTGCCAGCAGCTTACGGGACAGGGGAAAAGATACGCAGTATTTT. The entire variable domain, with the rest obtained from reference TRBV7-9 and TRBJ2-3, is as follows: DTGVSQNPRHKITKRGQNVTFRCDPISEHNRLYWYRQTLGQGPEFLTYFQNEAQLEKSRLLSDRFSAERPKGSFSTLEIQRTEQGDSAMYLCASSLRDRGKDTQYFGPGTRLTVL.

The chain carries TRBV14 and TRBJ2-7; D is possibly TRBD1 (5 bases). Trimming removed 3 bases from V and 5 bases from J, with 14 bases in between. The CDR3 covers 14 residues. CDR1 SGHDN and CDR2 FVKESK come from the germline V gene. This CDR3 is CASSQGPESHEQYF. The CDR3 DNA reads TGTGCCAGCAGCCAGGGGCCCGAATCCCACGAGCAGTACTTC.

This chain connects TRBV5-1 to TRBJ2-3, with 9 bases that match TRBD2. The V gene's germline CDR1 is SGHRS and CDR2 YFSETQ. V dropped 0 bases and J dropped 3; count of bases not matched to a gene: 5. CDR3 length: 16 residues. Here the CDR3 reads CASSLEAGGATDTQYF. Here the CDR3 DNA reads TGCGCCAGCAGCTTGGAAGCGGGAGGAGCTACAGATACGCAGTATTTT.

This clone was detected a few times. The rearrangement joins TRBV5-1 to TRBJ2-3; 13 bases agree with TRBD2. The junction had 7 bases not matched to a gene; V was cut back by 3 bases and J by 6 bases. Germline CDR1 is SGHRS and CDR2 is YFSETQ. The CDR3 is made up of 16 amino acids. CDR3 sequence: CASSSLGLAGVDTQYF. The DNA for the CDR3 is TGCGCCAGCAGCTCGCTCGGACTAGCGGGGGTGGATACGCAGTATTTT.